This T cell receptor (beta chain) was identified during a study of blood T cell repertoires in COVID-19. Background on the study: COVID-19 samples, acute and convalescent, were from the United States, Italy and Spain. T cells, B-cell-depleted T cells, or PBMCs supplied cDNA or gDNA.

The V gene lost 2 bases and the J gene lost 11 bases, with 19 bases spanning the gap. This CDR3 spans 14 amino acids. Germline loops: CDR1 SGHKS, CDR2 YYEKEE (reference sequence). Sequencing used immunoSEQ multiplex PCR; TCRdb keeps in-frame clones, though not all of them. This sample carries 190,000 or so clones, around nine tenths of them seen once, and the ten largest clones take roughly 0.85%. The source material was peripheral blood. This receptor was taken from a young woman who had recovered from COVID-19. This chain links TRBV5-5 with TRBJ1-1; D ambiguous. The CDR3 DNA reads TGTGCCAGCAGCTTCTGGTTTAACGAAGAGGAGGCTTTCTTT. Translation gives CASSFWFNEEEAFF.